This TCR beta chain was sequenced for a study of cytotoxic CD8 clonotypes in ibrutinib-treated CLL. Method: immunoSEQ multiplex PCR; TCRdb's copy keeps in-frame clones and lacks some. Among 150,000 or so clones listed, around three quarters were seen once. Between the trimmed V and J ends, which lost 4 bases and 9 bases, there was a span of 13 bases. Germline assignment: CDR1 SQVTM and CDR2 ANQGSEA. The CDR3 is 12 residues long. The V call is TRBV29-1, the J call TRBJ2-1, with D possibly being TRBD2 (7 bases). Sequenced here: PBMCs, sampled after 12 months of ibrutinib treatment. The receptor's source is a human donor with chronic lymphocytic leukemia. In nucleotides, the CDR3 is TGCAGCGTTGGGGAGGGGGATAGTGAGCAGTTCTTC. Its protein is CSVGEGDSEQFF.